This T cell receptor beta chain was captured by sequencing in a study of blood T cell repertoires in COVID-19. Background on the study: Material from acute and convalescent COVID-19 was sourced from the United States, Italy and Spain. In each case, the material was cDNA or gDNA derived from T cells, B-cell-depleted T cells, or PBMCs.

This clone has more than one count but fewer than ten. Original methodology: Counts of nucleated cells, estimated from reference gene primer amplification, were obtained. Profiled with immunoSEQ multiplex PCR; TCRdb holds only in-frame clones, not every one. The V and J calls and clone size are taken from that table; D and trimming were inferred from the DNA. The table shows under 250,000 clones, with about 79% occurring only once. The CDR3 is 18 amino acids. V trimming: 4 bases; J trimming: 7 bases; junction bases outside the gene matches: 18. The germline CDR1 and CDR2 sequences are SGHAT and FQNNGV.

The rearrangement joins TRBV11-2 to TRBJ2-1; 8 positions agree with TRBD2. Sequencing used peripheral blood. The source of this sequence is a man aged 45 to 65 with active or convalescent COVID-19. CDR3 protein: CASSSPFLSGTQGNEQFF. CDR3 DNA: TGTGCCAGCAGCTCACCATTTCTTAGCGGGACTCAGGGAAATGAGCAGTTCTTC.